A selection of T cell receptor beta chains follows, all from one sample in a study of OX40 agonist ivuxolimab in advanced cancers. Using immunoSEQ multiplex PCR, the repertoire was profiled, and TCRdb retains in-frame clones only, with some absent. This sample has tens of thousands of clones; about 80% occur once, and the top ten carry 0.65% to 0.85%. The sequences come from CD4+ or CD8+ T cells sorted from blood, collected in a trial of the OX40 agonist ivuxolimab. The receptors derive from an adult with an advanced solid tumor such as melanoma, head and neck, liver or kidney cancer. CDR3s include the opening cysteine and the closing phenylalanine or tryptophan. The D gene is left open where the match is weak. The size field is filled for only some rows; it gives once, few, many or a size class.

clone size	V gene	J gene	D gene	CDR3 DNA	CDR3 protein
.	TRBV2	TRBJ2-2	TRBD1	TGTGCCAGCAGTAGACTGCAGGGGGCGAACACCGGGGAGCTGTTTTTT	CASSRLQGANTGELFF
.	TRBV7-9	TRBJ2-5	TRBD1	TGTGCCAGCAGCCAGGGGGCCACAGAGACCCAGTACTTC	CASSQGATETQYF
.	TRBV7-9	TRBJ2-7	.	TGTGCCAGCAGCCTAGACAGCGTGTACAGCGAGCAGTACTTC	CASSLDSVYSEQYF
few	TRBV4-1	TRBJ1-1	.	TGCGCCAGCAGCCGCGGACAGTTGAACACTGAAGCTTTCTTT	CASSRGQLNTEAFF
once	TRBV5-4	TRBJ1-1	.	TGTGCCAGCAAGAGGGAGGGCGGGCGGACTGAAGCTTTCTTT	CASKREGGRTEAFF
.	TRBV11-2	TRBJ2-1	.	TGTGCCAGCAGCTCCCTCCCCCACAATGAGCAGTTCTTC	CASSSLPHNEQFF
.	TRBV2	TRBJ2-5	.	TGTGCCAGCAGTGAACAACAGGCCCAAGAGACCCAGTACTTC	CASSEQQAQETQYF
.	TRBV5-1	TRBJ2-7	TRBD2	TGCGCCAGCAGCTCGGGACTAGCGGGAGGCTACGAGCAGTACTTC	CASSSGLAGGYEQYF
.	TRBV5-1	TRBJ1-4	TRBD1	TGCGCCAGCAGCTTGGTCACCGGGACAGCAACTAATGAAAAACTGTTTTTT	CASSLVTGTATNEKLFF
.	TRBV10-3	TRBJ2-5	TRBD2	TGTGCCATCAGGGGACTAGCGGGGGGGCCGGGAGGAGAGACCCAGTACTTC	CAIRGLAGGPGGETQYF
.	TRBV19	TRBJ2-1	TRBD2	TGTGCCAGCTCGAGAGGGAGGGCCCTAAGCTCCTACAATGAGCAGTTCTTC	CASSRGRALSSYNEQFF
.	TRBV7-2	TRBJ2-5	TRBD2	TGTGCCAGCAGCTTTCAGACTAGCGGGGGATCAGAGACCCAGTACTTC	CASSFQTSGGSETQYF
.	TRBV5-1	TRBJ2-2	.	TGCGCCAGCAGCTACAACAATCGAAAGGACAGAAACACCGGGGAGCTGTTTTTT	CASSYNNRKDRNTGELFF
.	TRBV27	TRBJ2-1	.	TGTGCCAGCAGCGGACTGTGGAGCTCCTACAATGAGCAGTTCTTC	CASSGLWSSYNEQFF
.	TRBV6-5	TRBJ1-1	.	TGTGCCAGCAGTACGGGTGTGTTCAACACTGAAGCTTTCTTT	CASSTGVFNTEAFF
.	TRBV5-1	TRBJ1-1	.	TGCGCCAGCAGCTTGGCCCCAATAATGAACACTGAAGCTTTCTTT	CASSLAPIMNTEAFF
.	TRBV30	TRBJ1-2	.	TGTGCCTGGAAGCAGAACTATGGCTACACCTTC	CAWKQNYGYTF
.	TRBV19	TRBJ1-1	.	TGTGCCAGTAGTCCCACCAGGTTTTTGAACACTGAAGCTTTCTTT	CASSPTRFLNTEAFF
.	TRBV11-2	TRBJ2-2	.	TGTGCCAGCAGCCCTCTGGGGTGGGCTTCGAACACCGGGGAGCTGTTTTTT	CASSPLGWASNTGELFF
once	TRBV29-1	TRBJ1-2	TRBD1	TGCAGCGCCGCGGGACAGGGAGGCTATGGCTACACCTTC	CSAAGQGGYGYTF
few	TRBV15	TRBJ1-2	TRBD1	TGTGCCACCAGCAGATCTACAGGGGTCTATGGCTACACCTTC	CATSRSTGVYGYTF
.	TRBV5-1	TRBJ2-1	.	TGCGCCAGCAGCTTGGAAGGCCTCTACAATGAGCAGTTCTTC	CASSLEGLYNEQFF
few	TRBV30	TRBJ1-2	.	TGTGCCTGGAGTCAGGGACGGGGCTACACCTTC	CAWSQGRGYTF
.	TRBV11-2	TRBJ1-2	.	TGTGCCAGCAGCTTAGAGCTAGGGGAGTATGGCTACACCTTC	CASSLELGEYGYTF
.	TRBV5-5	TRBJ2-7	TRBD1	TGTGCCAGCAGCACTGGGACAGGCACCTACGAGCAGTACTTC	CASSTGTGTYEQYF
.	TRBV6-1	TRBJ2-7	.	TGTGCCATCAAACCACTATTTGGGTCCTACGAGCAGTACTTC	CAIKPLFGSYEQYF
.	TRBV30	TRBJ1-4	.	TGCGCCTGGAGTTTCTCAACGGGGTATGAAAAACTGTTTTTT	CAWSFSTGYEKLFF
few	TRBV9	TRBJ2-2	TRBD2	TGTGCCAGCAGTCGCAGCGGGGACTTCACCGGGGAGCTGTTTTTT	CASSRSGDFTGELFF
.	TRBV10-1	TRBJ2-2	TRBD2	TGCGCCAGCAGTGAGATAGGTGAACAGGACGGACTAGCGGGGGGAACCGGGGAGCTGTTTTTT	CASSEIGEQDGLAGGTGELFF
.	TRBV7-2	TRBJ1-4	.	TGTGCCAGCAGCTTAGGCAGGGGACTTGGGGAAAAACTGTTTTTT	CASSLGRGLGEKLFF
once	TRBV18	TRBJ2-3	.	TGTGCCAGCTCACCACCTATCCTAGACAGTAGCACAGATACGCAGTATTTT	CASSPPILDSSTDTQYF
.	TRBV27	TRBJ2-1	.	TGTGCCAGCAGTTTATCGGACAGATACAATGAGCAGTTCTTC	CASSLSDRYNEQFF
.	TRBV19	TRBJ1-4	.	TGTGCCACTACCGAATTGGGTGAAAAACTGTTTTTT	CATTELGEKLFF
.	TRBV5-1	TRBJ2-2	TRBD1	TGCGCCAGCAGCTCGGCCGGGACAGCAAACACCGGGGAGCTGTTTTTT	CASSSAGTANTGELFF
.	TRBV7-2	TRBJ2-7	TRBD1	TGTGCCAGCAGCCCAAGGACAGGCTACGAGCAGTACTTC	CASSPRTGYEQYF
.	TRBV10-3	TRBJ1-2	.	TGTGCCATCAGTGCACAGGTTAACTATGGCTACACCTTC	CAISAQVNYGYTF